This entry lists 6 T cell receptor beta chains sequenced from one sample in a study of response to subunit inactivated influenza vaccine. TCRdb itself ran the RT-PCR reads through MiXCR, one entry per CDR3 protein. Counted here are about 540,000 distinct CDR3 sequences, around 25% occurring once; the ten biggest clones make up around 2.8%. The sample was also reused in another study, on T cells expressing NK-cell markers. That source reports: Researchers built TCR beta cDNA using 5'RACE template switching with UMIs.

Sequenced material: CD4+ T cells sorted from PBMCs, taken 11 to 12 days after vaccination. These receptors were taken from a man aged 50 or older who received an inactivated influenza vaccine.

This clonotype was counted only a few times. J is TRBJ2-1 and V is TRBV12-3 or TRBV12-4; D gene unclear. The CDR3 runs 15 residues. V shed 6 bases and J shed 2 bases, with 14 bases lying between them. The CDR3 nucleotides are TGTGCCAGCAGCCTCAGTCTCCCCCCCTACAATGAGCAGTTCTTC. Protein: CASSLSLPPYNEQFF.

Only a few counts were recorded for this clonotype. The J gene is TRBJ1-1, the V gene TRBV30; D may be TRBD1 (6 bases). CDR1 and CDR2 from the germline V gene are GTSNPN and SVGIG (reference sequence). The length of the CDR3 is 13 residues. V was pared by 3 bases and J by 1 base, with 9 bases between. CDR3 sequence (DNA): TGTGCCTGGAGGAGGGGGGGGAACACTGAAGCTTTCTTT. Translation gives CAWRRGGNTEAFF.

CDR3 residues: CASSLAGQASWQPQHF. The CDR3 DNA reads TGTGCCAGCAGCCTAGCCGGACAGGCTTCGTGGCAGCCCCAGCATTTT. The chain joins TRBV5-6 to TRBJ1-5, with 7 nucleotides matching TRBD1. J lost 7 bases, V lost 4 bases, and 14 bases had no gene match. Germline lookup yields CDR1 SGHDT and CDR2 YYEEEE. The CDR3 runs to 16 residues.

The chain employs TRBV6-2 or TRBV6-3 and TRBJ2-7, with TRBD2 matching 10 bases. V lost 5 bases, J lost 5 bases, and 9 bases stayed unmatched. Germline V gene lookup returns CDR1 MNHEY and CDR2 SVGEGT. The CDR3 spans 15 residues. DNA for the CDR3: TGTGCCAGCAGTCCGGGACTAGCGATTAACCACGAGCAGTACTTC. Encoded protein: CASSPGLAINHEQYF.

The chain recombines TRBV7-2 with TRBJ2-7; D is uncertain. The germline V and J ends were trimmed by 8 bases and 3 bases, with 11 bases remaining between them. CDR3 length: 12 residues. Germline-derived CDR1 and CDR2 are SGHTA and FQGNSA. The chain's CDR3 is CASGRPSYEQYF. CDR3 DNA: TGTGCCAGCGGCAGACCTAGCTACGAGCAGTACTTC. The whole variable domain, remainder taken from reference TRBV7-2 and TRBJ2-7, is GAGVSQSPSNKVTEKGKDVELRCDPISGHTALYWYRQSLGQGLEFLIYFQGNSAPDKSGLPSDRFSAERTGGSVSTLTIQRTQQEDSAVYLCASGRPSYEQYFGPGTRLTVT.

This clonotype was counted many times. The rearrangement uses TRBV29-1 and TRBJ2-5; possibly TRBD2 for D (5 bases). The CDR3 loop spans 12 amino acids. Looked up from germline, CDR1 is SQVTM and CDR2 is ANQGSEA. The V and J ends lost 3 bases and 4 bases respectively, with 9 bases between them. The CDR3 here is CSVDREGETQYF. The CDR3 DNA follows: TGCAGCGTTGATCGGGAAGGAGAGACCCAGTACTTC.